Sequencing of this TCR beta chain was carried out in a study of control samples from healthy donors and cancer patients. Sequencing was performed with immunoSEQ multiplex PCR; in TCRdb, only in-frame clones are kept and a portion is missing. The sample lists around 75,000 clones; approximately 92% were seen once. The V end was cut by 6 bases, the J end by 2 bases, with 7 bases between. The CDR3 is made up of 11 amino acids. Germline V gives CDR1 DFQATT, CDR2 SNEGSKA (reference sequence). The clonotype originates from a woman aged 55-69 years in good health. The chain is built from TRBV20-1 and TRBJ1-2; D is unresolved. Sequenced input: blood. This chain's CDR3 is CSAPWNYGYTF. For the CDR3, the DNA is TGCAGTGCCCCTTGGAACTATGGCTACACCTTC.